A selection of T cell receptor beta chains follows, all from one sample in a study. One entry per CDR3 protein results from TCRdb running MiXCR on the 5' RACE reads. Among 30,000 or so distinct CDR3 sequences listed, around 22% were seen once. The sample comprised memory CD4+ T cells sorted from blood. Receptor source: a female donor with breast cancer. Each CDR3 is given without its conserved first and last residue. Part of the rows lack a size; the others show once, few, many or a class for expanded clones.

clone_size v_call cdr3_aa
. TRBV7-2 ASSWTGNGYT
. TRBV10-3 AISDALAGGTGELF
once TRBV28 ASTSPLRPQY
. TRBV20-1 SASVQYGVGQF
. TRBV25-1 ASSDVRQGENEQF
. TRBV29-1 SVEGETSGSYETQY
. TRBV27 ASSFVAGGPDTQY
many TRBV5-1 ASSLSAGGSYEQY
many TRBV7-3 ASSPARGLNTEAF
many TRBV7-3 ASSPFGGAYEQY
many TRBV12-3/TRBV12-4 ASSLGGNYGYT
. TRBV27 ATFNGLASTDTQY
few TRBV15 ATSGGTSGTTSYEQY
few TRBV27 ATSPGQGDEQY
. TRBV7-9 ASSSIDRAPYEQY
. TRBV12-3/TRBV12-4 ASSLEAGGGYEQY
. TRBV7-9 ASSPSRTGAKNIQY
. TRBV6-2/TRBV6-3 ASSSDGRKETQY
few TRBV27 ASKSLYEQY
. TRBV7-3 ASSLGDGELF
. TRBV5-1 ASSQRPATRVNEQF